This T cell receptor beta chain was recorded in a study of tumor-infiltrating lymphocytes in primary liver carcinoma. The study, taken as a whole, reports: Tumor-adjacent and tumor-blood pairs displayed less overlap than did pairs of tumor regions. Tumors had a significantly higher top-250-clone fraction than blood (p = 0.039). Only about 7-24% of top clones were detected in each of the five tumor regions.

Without any cell sorting, roughly 20-32 mg of bulk tissue yielded co-extracted RNA and DNA. As to this clonotype: Antigen unknown.

The template, about 510 ng total RNA, yielded TCR beta cDNA made with a constant-region primer. Slightly modified ARM-PCR served as the procedure for the TCR beta libraries. These libraries came from three rounds of nested multiplex PCR. TCRdb passed the multiplex PCR reads through MiXCR, listing each CDR3 protein once. The repertoire consists of 100,000 to 150,000 distinct CDR3 sequences, with around 62% occurring once and the leading ten covering around 9.7%. The sequence derives from a woman aged 55-69 years with primary liver carcinoma and hepatitis B virus infection. The material sequenced was liver tumor tissue from sampling region 1. Regarding subset: tumor region T1, superior pole.

The CDR3 sequence: CASSVEGFVGNTEAFF. CDR3 nucleotides: TGTGCCAGCAGTGTGGAGGGGTTTGTTGGGAACACTGAAGCTTTCTTT. The chain is built from TRBV2 and TRBJ1-1; possible D gene TRBD1, 5 bases. V was clipped by 4 bases and J by 1 base, with 16 bases between them. The CDR3 consists of 16 residues. Germline CDR1 reads SNHLY; CDR2 reads FYNNEI.